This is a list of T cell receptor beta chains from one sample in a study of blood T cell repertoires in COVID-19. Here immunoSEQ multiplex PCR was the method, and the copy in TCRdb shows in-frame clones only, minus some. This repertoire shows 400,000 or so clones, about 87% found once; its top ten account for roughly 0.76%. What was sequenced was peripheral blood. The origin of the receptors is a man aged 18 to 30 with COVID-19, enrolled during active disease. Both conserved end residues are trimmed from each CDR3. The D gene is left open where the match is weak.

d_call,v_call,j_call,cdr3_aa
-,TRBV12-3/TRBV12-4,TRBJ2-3,ASSGPRADTQY
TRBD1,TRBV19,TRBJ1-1,ASSIGQGQSTEAF
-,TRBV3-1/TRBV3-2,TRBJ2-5,ASSQQGTQY
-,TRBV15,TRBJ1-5,ATSGPLGEGQH
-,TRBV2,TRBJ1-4,ASGGPSLEKLF
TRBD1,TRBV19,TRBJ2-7,ASSSGQGSYEQY
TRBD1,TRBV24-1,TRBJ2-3,ATSDLQDRADTQY
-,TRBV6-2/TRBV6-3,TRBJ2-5,ASSYGGRETQY
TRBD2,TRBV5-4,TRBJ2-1,ASSPPTSTYNEQF
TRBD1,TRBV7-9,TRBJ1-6,ASSLSARTGGGSPLH
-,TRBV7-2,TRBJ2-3,ASSLPPYPTDTQY
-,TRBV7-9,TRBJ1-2,ASSWGTGTSNYGYT
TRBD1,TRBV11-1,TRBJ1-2,ASSRQGNYGYT
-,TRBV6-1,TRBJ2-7,ASSDYRGYEQY
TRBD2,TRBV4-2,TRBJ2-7,ASSQGLAGYEQY
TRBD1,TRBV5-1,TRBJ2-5,ASSATGGIPQETQY
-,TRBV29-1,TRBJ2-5,SGYGGEETQY
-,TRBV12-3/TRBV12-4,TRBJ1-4,ASSPGQTPS
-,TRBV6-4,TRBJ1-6,ASVRGSSYNSPLH
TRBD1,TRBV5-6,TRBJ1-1,ASSLWGQGEVNTEAF
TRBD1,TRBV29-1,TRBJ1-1,SAWTGPLAF
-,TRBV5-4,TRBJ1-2,ASSLDREIGGYT
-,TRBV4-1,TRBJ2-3,ASSQERRLTDTQY
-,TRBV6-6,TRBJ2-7,ASGGATYEQY
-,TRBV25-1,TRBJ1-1,ASSELDRDNTEAF
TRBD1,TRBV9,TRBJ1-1,ASSPRSGTDSRAAF
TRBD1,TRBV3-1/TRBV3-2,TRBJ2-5,ASSQDSQGAKRETQY
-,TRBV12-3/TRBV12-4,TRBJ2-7,ASSFIYEQY
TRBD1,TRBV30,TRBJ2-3,AWSRGRHTDTQY
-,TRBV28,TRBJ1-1,ASSSQGTGGEAF
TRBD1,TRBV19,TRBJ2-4,ATRTGTKNIQY
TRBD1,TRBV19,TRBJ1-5,ASSINRGNQPQH
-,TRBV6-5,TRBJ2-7,ASNFGTAGGEQY
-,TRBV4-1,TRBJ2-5,ASSQDHGSPEETQY
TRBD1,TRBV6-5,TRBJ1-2,ASRDTGANGYT
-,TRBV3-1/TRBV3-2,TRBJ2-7,ASSQWFSSYEQY
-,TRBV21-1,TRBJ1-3,ASSKSHPPRSSSGNTIY
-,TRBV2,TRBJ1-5,ASKQGVNQPQH
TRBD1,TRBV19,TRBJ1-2,ASSALGGTGAYGYT
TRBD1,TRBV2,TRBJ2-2,ASEVQGAISTGELF